This T cell receptor beta chain came from a study of T cells in localized non-small cell lung cancer. About this clone: The antigen is undetermined.

Libraries were prepared by immunoSEQ multiplex PCR; TCRdb keeps only in-frame clonotypes and omits some of them. The sample includes tens of thousands of clones, under 90% of them seen just once. The study's findings and limits: Adjacent lung exhibited a median of 57 among the 100 most abundant tumor clones. Longer survival (overall) was linked to higher T cell density in blood.

V shed 1 base, J shed 5 bases, and the junction held 5 bases outside the gene matches. This CDR3 is 15 amino acids long. Germline V lookup: CDR1 SEHNR, CDR2 FQNEAQ (reference sequence). This sequence was found in a male donor at least 60 years old with stage III lung adenocarcinoma. Source: peripheral blood, taken before any cancer treatment. J is TRBJ2-3 and V is TRBV7-9; TRBD1 matches 8 bases. CDR3 in DNA: TGTGCCAGCAGCTTAGGGCAGGGGGCCATAGATACGCAGTATTTT. Residues: CASSLGQGAIDTQYF.